This T cell receptor (beta chain) derives from a study of T cell repertoires in cytomegalovirus infection. MiXCR, run by TCRdb on the reads, gives a single entry per CDR3 protein. In the table there are about 440,000 distinct CDR3 sequences, under 40% of which are singletons. In this sample, this clonotype turned up many times. The specimen was PBMCs. The TCR was taken from a human donor in good health (CMV status not recorded). Some clones in this sample may be carry-over from other donors' samples.

The CDR3 DNA reads TGTGCCAGCAGCCCCCGGACTAGCGGGGGTATCTCCTACAATGAGCAGTTCTTC. Encoded protein: CASSPRTSGGISYNEQFF. The gene calls are TRBV7-2 and TRBJ2-1, with 13 bases that match TRBD2. CDR3 length: 18 amino acids. J lost 0 bases, V lost 5 bases, and 7 bases had no gene match. Germline lookup yields CDR1 SGHTA and CDR2 FQGNSA.